The sequence of this TCR beta chain was determined in a study of T cell repertoires in cytomegalovirus infection. Whole-study context: Public TCR beta signature analysis indicated the presence of both CMV infection and matching HLA type. Study observations and caveats: CMV-specific TCR beta clonotypes restricted by HLA-C were the ones dominating the ex vivo response.

On this clonotype itself: The antigen remains unidentified.

In TCRdb, the reads were re-called with MiXCR into one record per CDR3 protein. The table has about 830,000 distinct CDR3 sequences, 32% seen once. Looked up from germline, CDR1 is SGDLS and CDR2 is YYNGEE. The germline V and J ends were trimmed by 4 bases and 5 bases, with 12 bases remaining between them. The CDR3 length is 13 residues. The receptor comes from a human donor in good health (CMV status not recorded). Some clones in this sample may be carry-over from other donors' samples. The chain links TRBV9 to TRBJ2-5, with a weak D call TRBD2 (5 bases). Sequenced material: cultured CD8+ T cells from PBMCs, taken from culture after CMV antigen stimulation. The CDR3 DNA reads as TGTGCCAGCAGCCCCGGACTGATCGAGACCCAGTACTTC. It codes for CASSPGLIETQYF.